This TCR beta chain was found in a study of beta chain features in type 1 diabetes. Study-level results: Whether HLA type affects TCRB rearrangement stayed undetermined in the present work.

The germline V gene has CDR1 SEHNR and CDR2 FQNEAQ (reference sequence). Trimming took 0 bases from V and 4 from J, leaving 16 bases between them. The length of the CDR3 is 16 residues. On this clone: Its specificity is unknown.

Since all of the isolated RNA was reverse transcribed, expressed TCRB transcripts were what got sequenced. Profiling relied on immunoSEQ multiplex PCR, and the TCRdb table lists in-frame clones only, not all of them. Of 250,000 or so clones listed, roughly 70% were seen once; the top ten hold around 0.05%. The specimen was naive CD4+ T cells from blood. The TCR originated in a man aged 30 to 39 in good health. The genes are TRBV7-9 and TRBJ2-7; D uncertain. Written as DNA, the CDR3 is TGTGCCAGCAGCTTAGCGGACCCAAATAACAGATACGAGCAGTACTTC. It translates to CASSLADPNNRYEQYF.